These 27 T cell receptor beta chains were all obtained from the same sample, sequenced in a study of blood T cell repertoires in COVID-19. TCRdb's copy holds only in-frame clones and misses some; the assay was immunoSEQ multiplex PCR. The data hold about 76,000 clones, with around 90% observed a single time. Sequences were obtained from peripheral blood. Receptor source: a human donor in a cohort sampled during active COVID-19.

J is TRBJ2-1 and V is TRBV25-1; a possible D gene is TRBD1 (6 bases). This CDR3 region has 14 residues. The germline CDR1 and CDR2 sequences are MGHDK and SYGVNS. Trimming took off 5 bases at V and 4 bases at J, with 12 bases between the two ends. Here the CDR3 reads CASSSTGLYNEQFF. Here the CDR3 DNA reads TGTGCCAGCAGTTCGACAGGACTTTACAATGAGCAGTTCTTC. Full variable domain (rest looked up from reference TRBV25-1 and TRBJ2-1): EADIYQTPRYLVIGTGKKITLECSQTMGHDKMYWYQQDPGMELHLIHYSYGVNSTEKGDLSSESTVSRIRTEHFPLTLESARPSHTSQYLCASSSTGLYNEQFFGPGTRLTVL.

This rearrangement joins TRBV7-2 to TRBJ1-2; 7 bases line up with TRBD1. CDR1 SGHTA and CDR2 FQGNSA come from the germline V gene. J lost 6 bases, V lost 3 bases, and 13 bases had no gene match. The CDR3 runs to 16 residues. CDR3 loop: CASSLGVRGRLDGYTF. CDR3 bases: TGTGCCAGCAGCTTGGGGGTTAGGGGGCGCCTCGATGGCTACACCTTC.

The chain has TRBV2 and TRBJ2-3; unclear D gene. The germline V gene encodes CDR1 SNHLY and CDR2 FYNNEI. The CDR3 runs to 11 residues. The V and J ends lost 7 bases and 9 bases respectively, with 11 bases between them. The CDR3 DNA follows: TGTGCCAGCACCGTACTCGAAACGCAGTATTTT. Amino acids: CASTVLETQYF.

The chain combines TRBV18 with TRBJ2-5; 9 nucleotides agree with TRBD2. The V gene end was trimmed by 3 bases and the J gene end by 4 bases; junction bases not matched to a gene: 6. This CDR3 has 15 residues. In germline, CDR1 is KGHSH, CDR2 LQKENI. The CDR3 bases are TGTGCCAGCTCACCTCGCGGGAGGGCCTCAGAGACCCAGTACTTC. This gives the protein CASSPRGRASETQYF.

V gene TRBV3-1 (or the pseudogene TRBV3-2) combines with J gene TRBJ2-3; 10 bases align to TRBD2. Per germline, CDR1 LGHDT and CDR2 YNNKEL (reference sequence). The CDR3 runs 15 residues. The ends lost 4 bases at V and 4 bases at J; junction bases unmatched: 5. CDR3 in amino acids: CASSLIAGGADTQYF. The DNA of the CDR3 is TGTGCCAGCAGCCTTATAGCGGGAGGTGCAGATACGCAGTATTTT.

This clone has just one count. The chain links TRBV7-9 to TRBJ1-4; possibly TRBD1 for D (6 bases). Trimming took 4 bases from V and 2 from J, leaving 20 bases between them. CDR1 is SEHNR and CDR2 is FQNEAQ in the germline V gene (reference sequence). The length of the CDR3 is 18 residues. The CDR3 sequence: CASSSEDGLTGTNEKLFF. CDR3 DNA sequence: TGTGCCAGCAGCTCGGAGGACGGCCTCACAGGGACTAATGAAAAACTGTTTTTT. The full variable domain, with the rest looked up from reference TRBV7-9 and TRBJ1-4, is DTGVSQNPRHKITKRGQNVTFRCDPISEHNRLYWYRQTLGQGPEFLTYFQNEAQLEKSRLLSDRFSAERPKGSFSTLEIQRTEQGDSAMYLCASSSEDGLTGTNEKLFFGSGTQLSVL.

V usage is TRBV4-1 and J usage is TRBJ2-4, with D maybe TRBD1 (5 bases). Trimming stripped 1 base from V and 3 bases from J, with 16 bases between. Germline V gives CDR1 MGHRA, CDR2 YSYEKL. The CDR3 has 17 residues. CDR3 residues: CASSQGSARTIKNIQYF. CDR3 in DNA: TGCGCCAGCAGCCAAGGATCAGCTCGGACAATCAAAAACATTCAGTACTTC.

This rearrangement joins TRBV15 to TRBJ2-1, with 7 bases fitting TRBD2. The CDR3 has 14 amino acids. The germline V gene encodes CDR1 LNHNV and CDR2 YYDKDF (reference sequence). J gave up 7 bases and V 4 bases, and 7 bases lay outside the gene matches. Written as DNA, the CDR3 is TGTGCCACCAGCACGTGGGGGGGTGATAATGAGCAGTTCTTC. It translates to CATSTWGGDNEQFF.

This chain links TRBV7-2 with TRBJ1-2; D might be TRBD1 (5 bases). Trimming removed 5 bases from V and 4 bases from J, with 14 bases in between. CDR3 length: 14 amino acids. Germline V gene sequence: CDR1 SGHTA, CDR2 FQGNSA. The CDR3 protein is CASSPGTGSYGYTF. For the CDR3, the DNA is TGTGCCAGCAGCCCCGGAACAGGTAGCTATGGCTACACCTTC.

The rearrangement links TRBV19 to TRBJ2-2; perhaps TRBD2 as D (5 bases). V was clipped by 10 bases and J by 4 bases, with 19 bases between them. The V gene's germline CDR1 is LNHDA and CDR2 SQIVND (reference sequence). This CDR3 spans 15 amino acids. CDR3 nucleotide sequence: TGTGCCACCTCCCGAGGGAATTACCCCACCGGGGAGCTGTTTTTT. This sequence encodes CATSRGNYPTGELFF.

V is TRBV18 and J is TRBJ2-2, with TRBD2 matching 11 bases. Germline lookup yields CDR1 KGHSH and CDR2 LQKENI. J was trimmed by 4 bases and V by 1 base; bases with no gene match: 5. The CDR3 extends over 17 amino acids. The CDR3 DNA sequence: TGTGCCAGCTCACCACTTTCTGGGACTAGCGGCACCGGGGAGCTGTTTTTT. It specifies CASSPLSGTSGTGELFF.

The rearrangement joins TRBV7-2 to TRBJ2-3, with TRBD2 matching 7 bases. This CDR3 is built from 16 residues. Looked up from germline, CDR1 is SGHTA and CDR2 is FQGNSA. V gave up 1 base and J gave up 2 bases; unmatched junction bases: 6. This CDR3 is CASSLEGLAATDTQYF. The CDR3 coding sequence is TGTGCCAGCAGCTTAGAGGGGCTAGCGGCCACAGATACGCAGTATTTT.

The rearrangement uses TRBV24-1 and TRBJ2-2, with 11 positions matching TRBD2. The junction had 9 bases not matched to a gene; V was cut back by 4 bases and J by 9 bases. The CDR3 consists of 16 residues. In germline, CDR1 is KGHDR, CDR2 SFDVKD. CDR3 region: CATSDTSGRSDRELFF. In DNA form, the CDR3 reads TGTGCCACCAGTGACACTAGCGGGAGAAGTGACCGGGAGCTGTTTTTT.

The CDR3, as DNA: TGTGCCAGCAGCTTAGAGTTAGCGGTCTACAATGAGCAGTTCTTC. Translating it yields CASSLELAVYNEQFF. The chain recombines TRBV11-3 with TRBJ2-1; tentative D call: TRBD2 (6 bases). This CDR3 contains 15 residues. The germline V gene encodes CDR1 SGHNT and CDR2 YENEEA. The V end was cut by 0 bases, the J end by 3 bases, with 9 bases between.

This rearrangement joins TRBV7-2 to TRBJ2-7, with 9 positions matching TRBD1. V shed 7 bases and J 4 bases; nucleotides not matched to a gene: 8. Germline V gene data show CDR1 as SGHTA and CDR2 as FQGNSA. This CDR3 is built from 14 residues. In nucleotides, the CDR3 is TGTGCCAGCACGACCGGGACAGGGCTTTACGAGCAGTACTTC. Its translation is CASTTGTGLYEQYF.

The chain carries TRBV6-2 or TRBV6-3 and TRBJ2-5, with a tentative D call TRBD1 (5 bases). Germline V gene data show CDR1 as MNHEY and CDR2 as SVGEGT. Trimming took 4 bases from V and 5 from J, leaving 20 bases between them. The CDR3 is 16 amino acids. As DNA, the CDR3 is TGTGCCAGCAGTTCCCCGAGGACAAATATGGCGGAGACCCAGTACTTC. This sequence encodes CASSSPRTNMAETQYF.

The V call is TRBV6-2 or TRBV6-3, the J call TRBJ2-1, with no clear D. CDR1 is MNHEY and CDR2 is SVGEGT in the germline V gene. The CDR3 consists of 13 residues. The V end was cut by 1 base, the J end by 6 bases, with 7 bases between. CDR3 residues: CASSYYRSNEQFF. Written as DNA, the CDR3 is TGTGCCAGCAGTTACTACAGAAGCAATGAGCAGTTCTTC.

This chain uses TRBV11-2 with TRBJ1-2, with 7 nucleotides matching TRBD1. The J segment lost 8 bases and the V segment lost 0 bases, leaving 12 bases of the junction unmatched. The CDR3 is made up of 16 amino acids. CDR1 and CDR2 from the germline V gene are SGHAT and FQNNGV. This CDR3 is CASSLDPRQGSGGYTF. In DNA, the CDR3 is TGTGCCAGCAGCTTAGACCCTCGACAGGGATCAGGGGGCTACACCTTC.

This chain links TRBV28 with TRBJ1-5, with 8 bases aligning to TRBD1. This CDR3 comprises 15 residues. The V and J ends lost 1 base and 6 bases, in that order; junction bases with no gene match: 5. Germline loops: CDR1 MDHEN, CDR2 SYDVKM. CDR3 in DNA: TGTGCCAGCAGTTTATTACAGGGGGGTGGTCAGCCCCAGCATTTT. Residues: CASSLLQGGGQPQHF.

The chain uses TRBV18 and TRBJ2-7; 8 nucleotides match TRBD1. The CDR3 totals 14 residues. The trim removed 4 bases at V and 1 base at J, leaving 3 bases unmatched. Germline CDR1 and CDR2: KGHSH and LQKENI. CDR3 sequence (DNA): TGTGCCAGCTCACTTAGACAGGGGTCCTACGAGCAGTACTTC. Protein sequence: CASSLRQGSYEQYF.

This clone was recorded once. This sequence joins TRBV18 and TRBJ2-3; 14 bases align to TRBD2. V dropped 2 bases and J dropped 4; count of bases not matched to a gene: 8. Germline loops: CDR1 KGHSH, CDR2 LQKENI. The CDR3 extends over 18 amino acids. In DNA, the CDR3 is TGTGCCAGCTCACCAGAAAGGACTAGCGGGAGGAAGGCAGATACGCAGTATTTT. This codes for CASSPERTSGRKADTQYF.

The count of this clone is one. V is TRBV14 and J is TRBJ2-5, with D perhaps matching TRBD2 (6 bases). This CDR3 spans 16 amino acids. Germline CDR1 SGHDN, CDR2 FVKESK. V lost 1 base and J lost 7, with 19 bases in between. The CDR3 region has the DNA TGTGCCAGCAGCCAAGGTTTAGCGTCGGAGGGCGGGACCCAGTACTTC. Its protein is CASSQGLASEGGTQYF.

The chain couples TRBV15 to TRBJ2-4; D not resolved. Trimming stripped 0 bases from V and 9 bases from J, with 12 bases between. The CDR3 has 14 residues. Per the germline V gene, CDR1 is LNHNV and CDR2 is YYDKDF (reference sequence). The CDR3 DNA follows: TGTGCCACCAGCAGAGATTTGGGCAGTGGCATTCAGTACTTC. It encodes CATSRDLGSGIQYF.

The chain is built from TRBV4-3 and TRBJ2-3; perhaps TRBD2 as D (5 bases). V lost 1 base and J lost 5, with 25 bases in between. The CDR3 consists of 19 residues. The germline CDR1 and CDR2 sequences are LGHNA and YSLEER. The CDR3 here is CASSQGVGLPRTHRDTQYF. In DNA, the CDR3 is TGCGCCAGCAGCCAAGGGGTCGGACTCCCTCGGACGCACAGAGATACGCAGTATTTT.

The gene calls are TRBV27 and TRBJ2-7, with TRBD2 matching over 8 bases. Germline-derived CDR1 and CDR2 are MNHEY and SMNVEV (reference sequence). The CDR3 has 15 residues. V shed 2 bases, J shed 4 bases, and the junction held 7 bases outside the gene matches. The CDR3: CASSLQAGVVYEQYF. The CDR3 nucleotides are TGTGCCAGCAGTTTACAAGCGGGAGTAGTGTACGAGCAGTACTTC.

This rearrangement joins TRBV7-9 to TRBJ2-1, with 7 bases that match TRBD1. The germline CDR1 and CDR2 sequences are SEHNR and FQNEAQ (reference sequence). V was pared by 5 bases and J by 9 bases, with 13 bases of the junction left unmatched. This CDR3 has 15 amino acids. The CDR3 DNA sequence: TGTGCCAGCAGCACCCGGGACAGCCGCCCAGGTGAGCAGTTCTTC. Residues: CASSTRDSRPGEQFF.

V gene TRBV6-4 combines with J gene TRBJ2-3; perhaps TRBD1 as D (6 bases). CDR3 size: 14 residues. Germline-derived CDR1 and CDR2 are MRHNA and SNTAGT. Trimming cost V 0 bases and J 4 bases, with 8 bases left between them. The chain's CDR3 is CASSDSKGADTQYF. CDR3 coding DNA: TGTGCCAGCAGTGACTCGAAGGGGGCAGATACGCAGTATTTT.